This T cell receptor (beta chain) is drawn from a study of early T cells in non-severe SARS-CoV-2 infection. Study-level background: Sequencing of unsorted whole blood was done on bulk RNA, leaving chains unpaired.

The CDR3 has 14 amino acids. Trimming shortened V by 3 bases and J by 8 bases, and 17 bases separated the two germline ends. CDR1 is SGHRS and CDR2 is YFSETQ in the germline V gene. This clonotype was found many times. Each single cDNA molecule received a unique molecular identifier. TCRdb re-derived calls from the 5' RACE reads in MiXCR, one entry per CDR3 protein. The profile covers 85,000 to 90,000 distinct CDR3 sequences, with around 15% appearing a single time and around 0.58% taken by the ten largest. Sequenced: whole blood. This receptor was taken from an adult who was a healthcare worker with PCR-confirmed SARS-CoV-2 infection or an uninfected control (not recorded which). This sequence joins TRBV5-1 and TRBJ1-1, with D possibly TRBD1 on 6 matching bases. CDR3 sequence reads: CASSSNPDGTEAFF. The CDR3 nucleotides read TGCGCCAGCAGCTCCAATCCTGATGGGACAGAAGCTTTCTTT. The full variable domain, in which reference TRBV5-1 and TRBJ1-1 provide the parts outside the CDR3, is KAGVTQTPRYLIKTRGQQVTLSCSPISGHRSVSWYQQTPGQGLQFLFEYFSETQRNKGNFPGRFSGRQFSNSRSEMNVSTLELGDSALYLCASSSNPDGTEAFFGQGTRLTVV.